This T cell receptor beta chain was obtained from a study of shared clonotypes between healthy human individuals. Of note for this clone: Its antigen remains unknown.

Findings of the study overall: Sharing of clonotypes among donors was expected to vary with sequencing depth.

The germline CDR1 and CDR2 sequences are SQVTM and ANQGSEA. The V gene lost 7 bases and the J gene lost 6 bases, with 24 bases spanning the gap. The CDR3 contains 15 residues. TCRdb's copy holds only in-frame clones and misses some; the assay was immunoSEQ multiplex PCR. The profile shows 2,500,000 or so clones, about 90% of them singletons. Specimen: naive CD4+ T cells from PBMCs. The subset: CD45RA+ positively selected. This TCR was sampled from a man between 18 and 35 years old in good health. Some clones in this sample may be carry-over from other donors' samples. V is TRBV29-1 and J is TRBJ1-2; TRBD1 is a possible D gene (5 bases). CDR3 sequence (DNA): TGCAGCGCAGCCCAACACCCTGGGGGGGTGGATGGCTACACCTTC. Its translation: CSAAQHPGGVDGYTF.